These 7 T cell receptor beta chains came from one sample sequenced in a study of T cell clonotyping in hematopoietic cell transplantation. Specified time point: recipient sample about 28 days before transplant, after cytoreduction. Produced via immunoSEQ multiplex PCR; TCRdb's table is partial and in-frame only. The data hold about 9,200 clones, with about 90% observed a single time. Sequences were derived from peripheral blood mononuclear cells, sampled before stem cell transplant. The receptor source for this set is an older woman with acute myeloid leukemia. Some clones in this sample may be carry-over from other donors' samples.

The CDR3 DNA is TGTGCCAGCAGCCTGACAGGGGGCAATGAGCAGTTCTTC. The encoded protein is CASSLTGGNEQFF. This chain connects TRBV6-5 to TRBJ2-1; 9 bases are a match to TRBD1. V shed 6 bases, J shed 6 bases, and the junction held 3 bases outside the gene matches. This CDR3 has 13 residues. The germline V gene encodes CDR1 MNHEY and CDR2 SVGAGI.

The chain uses TRBV19 and TRBJ1-1; D unresolved. CDR1 and CDR2 from the germline V gene are LNHDA and SQIVND (reference sequence). Trimming took 1 base from V and 10 from J, leaving 10 bases between them. The CDR3 runs 12 residues. The CDR3 region has the DNA TGTGCCAGTAGTATAGGGGGATTGAGAGCTTTCTTT. Its translation is CASSIGGLRAFF.

The chain uses TRBV6-1 and TRBJ2-1, with D perhaps matching TRBD1 (6 bases). Germline CDR1 reads MNHNS; CDR2 reads SASEGT. This CDR3 has 13 amino acids. V dropped 2 bases and J dropped 13 bases, with 15 bases sitting between them. CDR3 coding DNA: TGTGCCAGCAGTGAACTTCGAACAGGGAGTCAGTTCTTC. Its translation: CASSELRTGSQFF.

The V gene is TRBV2, the J gene TRBJ2-1; D is possibly TRBD1 or TRBD2 (5 bases each). Per germline, CDR1 SNHLY and CDR2 FYNNEI. The CDR3 spans 17 residues. V was shortened by 0 bases and J by 2 bases, with 14 bases between the two germline ends. CDR3 region: CASSEALGTAAYNEQFF. The CDR3 DNA follows: TGTGCCAGCAGTGAAGCGCTTGGGACGGCTGCCTACAATGAGCAGTTCTTC. Supplemented by reference TRBV2 and TRBJ2-1, the full variable domain reads EPEVTQTPSHQVTQMGQEVILRCVPISNHLYFYWYRQILGQKVEFLVSFYNNEISEKSEIFDDQFSVERPDGSNFTLKIRSTKLEDSAMYFCASSEALGTAAYNEQFFGPGTRLTVL.

V is TRBV11-2 and J is TRBJ2-5, with a weak D call TRBD2 (5 bases). The germline gives CDR1 SGHAT, CDR2 FQNNGV. The V end was cut by 2 bases, the J end by 2 bases, with 12 bases between. The CDR3 has 15 amino acids. Here the CDR3 reads CASSLRPGSQETQYF. The DNA for the CDR3 is TGTGCCAGCAGCTTACGGCCGGGGAGTCAAGAGACCCAGTACTTC.

The chain has TRBV19 and TRBJ1-1; weak D call: TRBD1 (5 bases). From germline, CDR1 is LNHDA and CDR2 SQIVND (reference sequence). The CDR3 contains 13 residues. The V end lost 3 bases, the J end lost 3 bases, and 8 bases lay between the germline ends. The CDR3 sequence is CASSMGRDTEAFF. As DNA, the CDR3 is TGTGCCAGTAGTATGGGCAGGGACACTGAAGCTTTCTTT.

The V and J genes are TRBV28 and TRBJ2-1, with D maybe TRBD1 (6 bases). V shed 4 bases and J shed 2 bases, with 12 bases lying between them. CDR3 length: 15 residues. Germline assignment: CDR1 MDHEN and CDR2 SYDVKM. CDR3 in amino acids: CASSYSRGAYNEQFF. As DNA, the CDR3 is TGTGCCAGCAGTTATTCCAGGGGCGCCTACAATGAGCAGTTCTTC.